In its sample, the clone carrying this T cell receptor (beta chain) was seen once. The antigen is undetermined. This sample is drawn from a study of tumor-infiltrating lymphocytes in localized non-small cell lung cancer. Study in general: Several tumor histologies, both smoking statuses, and some post-neoadjuvant chemotherapy samples were included. From each patient, both tumor and uninvolved lung, non-adjacent to tumor, were sampled. Study-wide results and limits: Tumors had more T cell infiltration than uninvolved lung, per TCRbeta sequencing and CD3 counts.

Trimming cost V 2 bases and J 0 bases, with 5 bases left between them. CDR3 size: 13 residues. The germline V gene has CDR1 MNHEY and CDR2 SVGAGI. Sequenced by immunoSEQ multiplex PCR; TCRdb stores in-frame clones only, minus some. Here the sample spans 15,000 to 20,000 clones, 78% being singletons. The sequence derives from a human donor with non-small cell lung cancer. The J gene is TRBJ2-7, the V gene TRBV6-5; D is unclear. Sequenced material: lung tumor tissue. CDR3 loop: CASSYGVSYEQYF. DNA for the CDR3: TGTGCCAGCAGTTACGGGGTCTCCTACGAGCAGTACTTC.